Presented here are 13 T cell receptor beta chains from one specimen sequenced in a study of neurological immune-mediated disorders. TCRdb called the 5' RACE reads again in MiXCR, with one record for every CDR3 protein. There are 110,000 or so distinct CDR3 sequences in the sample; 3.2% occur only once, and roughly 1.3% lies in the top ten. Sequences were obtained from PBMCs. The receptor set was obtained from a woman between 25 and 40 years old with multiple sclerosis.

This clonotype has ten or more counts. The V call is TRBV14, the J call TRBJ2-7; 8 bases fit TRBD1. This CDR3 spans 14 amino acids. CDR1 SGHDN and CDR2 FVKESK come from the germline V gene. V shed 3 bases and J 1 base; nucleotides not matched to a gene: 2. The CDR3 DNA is TGTGCCAGCAGCCAGGACAGGGATTCCTACGAGCAGTACTTC. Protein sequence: CASSQDRDSYEQYF.

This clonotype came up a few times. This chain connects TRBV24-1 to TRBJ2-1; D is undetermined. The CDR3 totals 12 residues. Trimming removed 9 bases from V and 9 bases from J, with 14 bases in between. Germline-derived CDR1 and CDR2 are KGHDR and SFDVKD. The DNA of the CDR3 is TGTGCCACCGCCCTTAGAACGGGTGAGCAGTTCTTC. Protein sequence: CATALRTGEQFF.

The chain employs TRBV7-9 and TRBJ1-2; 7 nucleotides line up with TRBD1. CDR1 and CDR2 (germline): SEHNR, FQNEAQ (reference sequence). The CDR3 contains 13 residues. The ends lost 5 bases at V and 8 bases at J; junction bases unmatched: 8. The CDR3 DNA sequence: TGTGCCAGCAGCATCGAGACAGGGTCAGGCTACACCTTC. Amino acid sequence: CASSIETGSGYTF.

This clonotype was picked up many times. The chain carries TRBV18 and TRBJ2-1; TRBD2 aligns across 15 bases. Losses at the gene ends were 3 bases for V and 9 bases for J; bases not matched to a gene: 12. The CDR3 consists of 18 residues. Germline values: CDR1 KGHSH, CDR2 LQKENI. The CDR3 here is CASSPLPFGTSGGFEQFF. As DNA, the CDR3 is TGTGCCAGCTCACCTCTGCCCTTCGGGACTAGCGGGGGGTTTGAGCAGTTCTTC.

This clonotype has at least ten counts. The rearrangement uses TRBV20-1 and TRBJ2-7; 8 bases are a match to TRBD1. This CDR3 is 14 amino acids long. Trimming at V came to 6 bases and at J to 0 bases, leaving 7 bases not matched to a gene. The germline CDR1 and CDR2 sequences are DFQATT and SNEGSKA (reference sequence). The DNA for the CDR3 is TGCAGTGCCAAGGACAGGGCGAGCTCCTACGAGCAGTACTTC. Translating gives CSAKDRASSYEQYF.

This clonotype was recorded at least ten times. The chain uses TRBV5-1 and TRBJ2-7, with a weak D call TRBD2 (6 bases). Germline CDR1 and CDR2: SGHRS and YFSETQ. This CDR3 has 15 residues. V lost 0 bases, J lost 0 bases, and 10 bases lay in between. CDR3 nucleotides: TGCGCCAGCAGCTTGGGGGGGGTGATCTCCTACGAGCAGTACTTC. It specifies CASSLGGVISYEQYF. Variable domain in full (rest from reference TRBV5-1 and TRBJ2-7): KAGVTQTPRYLIKTRGQQVTLSCSPISGHRSVSWYQQTPGQGLQFLFEYFSETQRNKGNFPGRFSGRQFSNSRSEMNVSTLELGDSALYLCASSLGGVISYEQYFGPGTRLTVT.

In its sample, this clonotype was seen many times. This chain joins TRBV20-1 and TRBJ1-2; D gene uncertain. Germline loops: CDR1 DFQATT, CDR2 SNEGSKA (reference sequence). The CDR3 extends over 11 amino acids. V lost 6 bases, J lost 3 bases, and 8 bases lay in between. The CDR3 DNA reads TGCAGTGCCCAGGTGGACTATGGCTACACCTTC. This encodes CSAQVDYGYTF.

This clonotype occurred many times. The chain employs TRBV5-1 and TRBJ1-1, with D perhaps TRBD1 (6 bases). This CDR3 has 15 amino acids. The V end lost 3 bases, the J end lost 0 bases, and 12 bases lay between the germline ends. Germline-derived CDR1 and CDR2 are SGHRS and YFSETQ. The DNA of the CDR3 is TGCGCCAGCAGCTCAGAACAGGGAATGAACACTGAAGCTTTCTTT. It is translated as CASSSEQGMNTEAFF.

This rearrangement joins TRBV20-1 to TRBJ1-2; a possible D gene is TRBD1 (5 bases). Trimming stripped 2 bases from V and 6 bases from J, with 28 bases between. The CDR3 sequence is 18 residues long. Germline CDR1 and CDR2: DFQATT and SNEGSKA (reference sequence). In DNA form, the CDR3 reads TGCAGTGCTAGACGAGGGCCTCGGGGCCCAGAACTTCTTGATGGCTACACCTTC. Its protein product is CSARRGPRGPELLDGYTF.

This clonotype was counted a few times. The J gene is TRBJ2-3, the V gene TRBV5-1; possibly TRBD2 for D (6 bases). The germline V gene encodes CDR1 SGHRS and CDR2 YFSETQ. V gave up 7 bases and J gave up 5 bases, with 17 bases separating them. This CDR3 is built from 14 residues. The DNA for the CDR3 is TGCGCCAGCCGGGGTCCGGGGGTAGGAGATACGCAGTATTTT. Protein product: CASRGPGVGDTQYF.

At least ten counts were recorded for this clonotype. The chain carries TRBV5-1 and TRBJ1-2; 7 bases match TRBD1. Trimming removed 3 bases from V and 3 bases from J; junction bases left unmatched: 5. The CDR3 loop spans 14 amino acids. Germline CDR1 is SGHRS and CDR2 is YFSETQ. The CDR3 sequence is CASSSTGAYYGYTF. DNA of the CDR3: TGCGCCAGCAGCTCAACAGGGGCTTACTATGGCTACACCTTC.

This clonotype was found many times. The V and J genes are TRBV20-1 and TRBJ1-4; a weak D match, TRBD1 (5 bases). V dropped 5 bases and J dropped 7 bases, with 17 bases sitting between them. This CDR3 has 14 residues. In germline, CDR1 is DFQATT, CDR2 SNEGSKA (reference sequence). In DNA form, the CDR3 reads TGCAGTGCTCAAGGGATCGAGGGGACTGAAAAACTGTTTTTT. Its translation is CSAQGIEGTEKLFF.

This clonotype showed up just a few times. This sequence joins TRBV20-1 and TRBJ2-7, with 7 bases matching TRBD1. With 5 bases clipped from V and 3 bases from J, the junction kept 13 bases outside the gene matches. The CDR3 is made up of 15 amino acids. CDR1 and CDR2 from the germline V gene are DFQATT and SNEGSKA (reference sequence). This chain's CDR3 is CSAGILETGDYEQYF. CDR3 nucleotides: TGCAGTGCTGGTATCCTTGAAACAGGGGACTACGAGCAGTACTTC.